Below, 25 T cell receptor beta chains from the same sample are listed, as sequenced in a study of blood T cell repertoires in COVID-19. Repertoires were generated with immunoSEQ multiplex PCR, while TCRdb's copy carries only in-frame clones and drops some. The repertoire holds 200,000 to 300,000 clones, with around 84% as singletons. Sequenced input: peripheral blood. These receptors originate from a woman aged 55-69 years with COVID-19, enrolled during active disease.

J is TRBJ1-5 and V is TRBV12-3 or TRBV12-4, with D maybe TRBD1 (5 bases). The CDR3 is made up of 13 amino acids. V was shortened by 3 bases and J by 7 bases, with 10 bases between the two germline ends. This CDR3 reads CASSLGQVQPQHF. DNA for the CDR3: TGTGCCAGCAGTTTGGGGCAGGTCCAGCCCCAGCATTTT.

This chain joins TRBV30 and TRBJ2-3; tentatively, D is TRBD2 (6 bases). Trimming stripped 0 bases from V and 7 bases from J, with 14 bases between. CDR3 size: 14 residues. The germline CDR1 and CDR2 sequences are GTSNPN and SVGIG (reference sequence). The CDR3 region is CAWSVRGGTNTQYF. In DNA, the CDR3 is TGTGCCTGGAGTGTACGAGGCGGGACGAATACGCAGTATTTT.

This chain links TRBV4-1 with TRBJ2-1; 8 bases line up with TRBD2. V lost 5 bases to trimming and J lost 7 bases; unmatched junction nucleotides: 19. The length of the CDR3 is 18 residues. CDR1 and CDR2 from the germline V gene are MGHRA and YSYEKL. This CDR3 reads CASSFRRMGREVGNEQFF. The CDR3 region has the DNA TGCGCCAGCAGCTTCAGAAGGATGGGGCGGGAGGTAGGGAATGAGCAGTTCTTC.

CDR3 coding DNA: TGCGCCAGCAGCTTCCTTCCGGGACTAGGGGCAGAGACCCAGTACTTC. Amino acids: CASSFLPGLGAETQYF. The chain recombines TRBV5-1 with TRBJ2-5; 8 nucleotides agree with TRBD2. CDR1 SGHRS and CDR2 YFSETQ come from the germline V gene. The CDR3 runs to 16 residues. The V and J ends lost 2 bases and 4 bases, in that order; junction bases with no gene match: 10.

The genes are TRBV15 and TRBJ2-1; maybe TRBD1 (5 bases). The CDR3 length is 15 residues. Germline loops: CDR1 LNHNV, CDR2 YYDKDF (reference sequence). V shed 0 bases and J shed 6 bases, with 12 bases lying between them. CDR3: CATSRDTWGPNEQFF. In DNA, the CDR3 is TGTGCCACCAGCAGAGATACGTGGGGCCCCAATGAGCAGTTCTTC.

The chain employs TRBV10-3 and TRBJ1-5; 9 bases line up with TRBD1. This CDR3 region has 16 residues. V trimming: 0 bases; J trimming: 7 bases; junction bases outside the gene matches: 7. Germline CDR1 and CDR2: ENHRY and SYGVKD. The CDR3 region has the DNA TGTGCCATCAGTGAGTCGGGACAGGGCGCGGGGCAGCCCCAGCATTTT. This gives the protein CAISESGQGAGQPQHF.

This clone was found a few times. J is TRBJ2-7 and V is TRBV5-1; TRBD2 might be the D (6 bases). Germline CDR1 is SGHRS and CDR2 is YFSETQ. The CDR3 spans 13 residues. V gave up 0 bases and J gave up 7 bases, with 11 bases separating them. CDR3 bases: TGCGCCAGCAGCTTGGGGACTATCGGGGAGCAGTACTTC. Translating it yields CASSLGTIGEQYF.

The chain combines TRBV5-1 with TRBJ2-7, with TRBD2 matching over 11 bases. V shed 2 bases and J 0 bases; nucleotides not matched to a gene: 1. CDR3 length equals 15 residues. Germline loops: CDR1 SGHRS, CDR2 YFSETQ. Written as DNA, the CDR3 is TGCGCCAGCAGCTTCGGGACTAGCGGCTCCTACGAGCAGTACTTC. Translation gives CASSFGTSGSYEQYF.

This chain connects TRBV19 to TRBJ1-1; TRBD1 agrees at 9 bases. CDR1 and CDR2 from the germline V gene are LNHDA and SQIVND (reference sequence). The CDR3 is 18 amino acids. V was pared by 6 bases and J by 3 bases, with 17 bases of the junction left unmatched. CDR3 sequence: CASRPGTGSPTTYTEAFF. Written as DNA, the CDR3 is TGTGCCAGTAGGCCCGGGACAGGGTCTCCGACAACATACACTGAAGCTTTCTTT.

V and J are TRBV28 and TRBJ2-5; no clear D gene. Germline V gene lookup returns CDR1 MDHEN and CDR2 SYDVKM. Trimming cost V 5 bases and J 4 bases, with 17 bases left between them. The CDR3 length is 15 residues. The CDR3 region has the DNA TGTGCCAGCAGTCCACTTAATCGAGGTAGAGAGACCCAGTACTTC. Protein: CASSPLNRGRETQYF.

This clone came up a few times. J is TRBJ1-2 and V is TRBV5-4; TRBD1 agrees at 7 bases. The V gene's germline CDR1 is SGHNT and CDR2 YYREEE (reference sequence). V was pared by 5 bases and J by 5 bases, with 3 bases of the junction left unmatched. CDR3 length: 12 amino acids. Written as DNA, the CDR3 is TGTGCCAGCAGGAACAGGGGATATGGCTACACCTTC. Amino acids: CASRNRGYGYTF.

This chain joins TRBV27 and TRBJ1-5, with a tentative D call TRBD1 (6 bases). The CDR3 runs 13 residues. Trimming left V 6 bases short and J 3 bases short, with 9 bases between. Germline CDR1 reads MNHEY; CDR2 reads SMNVEV (reference sequence). CDR3 in amino acids: CASRDSLNQPQHF. The CDR3 region has the DNA TGTGCCAGCAGGGACAGCCTCAATCAGCCCCAGCATTTT.

The CDR3 loop is CASSLASGRALEQFF. CDR3 nucleotide sequence: TGTGCCAGCAGCTTGGCTAGCGGGAGGGCCTTGGAGCAGTTCTTC. The chain employs TRBV5-4 and TRBJ2-1; TRBD2 aligns across 12 bases. The V and J ends lost 0 bases and 10 bases, in that order; junction bases with no gene match: 5. The germline gives CDR1 SGHNT, CDR2 YYREEE (reference sequence). This CDR3 is built from 15 residues. Full variable domain (rest looked up from reference TRBV5-4 and TRBJ2-1): ETGVTQSPTHLIKTRGQQVTLRCSSQSGHNTVSWYQQALGQGPQFIFQYYREEENGRGNFPPRFSGLQFPNYSSELNVNALELDDSALYLCASSLASGRALEQFFGPGTRLTVL.

This clone was seen only a few times. This chain connects TRBV6-5 to TRBJ2-1; 9 positions agree with TRBD1. The CDR3 consists of 15 residues. Germline-derived CDR1 and CDR2 are MNHEY and SVGAGI. Trimming took 6 bases from V and 2 from J; bases not matched to a gene: 5. The CDR3 DNA reads TGTGCCAGCAGGGCCGGGACAGGGACCTACAATGAGCAGTTCTTC. It codes for CASRAGTGTYNEQFF.

The genes are TRBV6-1 and TRBJ1-2, with 9 nucleotides matching TRBD1. Per germline, CDR1 MNHNS and CDR2 SASEGT. V trimming: 3 bases; J trimming: 3 bases; junction bases outside the gene matches: 8. The CDR3 is 16 amino acids. CDR3 DNA: TGTGCCAGCAGTGATCTATGGACAGGGGAAGACTATGGCTACACCTTC. It codes for CASSDLWTGEDYGYTF.

V and J are TRBV3-1 (or the pseudogene TRBV3-2) and TRBJ1-4; D gene uncertain. The germline V gene encodes CDR1 LGHDT and CDR2 YNNKEL (reference sequence). This CDR3 spans 15 amino acids. Between the trimmed V and J ends, which lost 4 bases and 5 bases, there was a span of 14 bases. The CDR3 nucleotides read TGTGCCAGCAGCCTATCTGGCACCCGAAATGAAAAACTGTTTTTT. It yields the protein CASSLSGTRNEKLFF.

At least ten counts were recorded for this clone. This chain uses TRBV19 with TRBJ2-1, with 10 nucleotides matching TRBD2. This CDR3 comprises 17 residues. CDR1 and CDR2 from the germline V gene are LNHDA and SQIVND (reference sequence). The junction had 10 bases not matched to a gene; V was cut back by 7 bases and J by 1 base. CDR3 loop: CASTRGGAGGSYNEQFF. CDR3 nucleotides: TGTGCCAGTACCCGGGGGGGAGCGGGAGGGTCCTACAATGAGCAGTTCTTC.

This clone was observed once. The rearrangement uses TRBV15 and TRBJ2-2; TRBD1 agrees at 8 bases. Trimming took 1 base from V and 6 from J; bases not matched to a gene: 13. Germline assignment: CDR1 LNHNV and CDR2 YYDKDF (reference sequence). The CDR3 contains 18 residues. CDR3 region: CATSRGHGQGNVAGELFF. For the CDR3, the DNA is TGTGCCACCAGCAGAGGCCACGGACAGGGAAATGTCGCCGGGGAGCTGTTTTTT.

This sequence joins TRBV29-1 and TRBJ1-1; 7 bases agree with TRBD1. The CDR3 totals 13 residues. J was trimmed by 3 bases and V by 8 bases; bases with no gene match: 9. Germline lookup yields CDR1 SQVTM and CDR2 ANQGSEA. CDR3 region: CSWGEGADTEAFF. CDR3 bases: TGCAGCTGGGGAGAGGGGGCAGACACTGAAGCTTTCTTT.

V is TRBV5-1 and J is TRBJ2-2; TRBD2 aligns across 10 bases. J lost 5 bases, V lost 4 bases, and 2 bases had no gene match. CDR1 and CDR2 from the germline V gene are SGHRS and YFSETQ. The CDR3 extends over 14 amino acids. The CDR3 DNA reads as TGCGCCAGCAGCGGGACTAGCGTAACCGGGGAGCTGTTTTTT. This codes for CASSGTSVTGELFF.

This clone came up once. The rearrangement uses TRBV2 and TRBJ1-1; 8 bases are shared with TRBD1. The CDR3 covers 14 residues. With 6 bases clipped from V and 4 bases from J, the junction kept 7 bases outside the gene matches. CDR1 and CDR2 (germline): SNHLY, FYNNEI. CDR3 in DNA: TGTGCCAGCAGATCATTCCAGGGGGCCACTGAAGCTTTCTTT. This translates into CASRSFQGATEAFF.

This clone was observed a few times. The V gene is TRBV7-2, the J gene TRBJ2-7; D is perhaps TRBD1 (6 bases). Trimming cost V 3 bases and J 2 bases, with 8 bases left between them. CDR3 length: 13 amino acids. Germline V gives CDR1 SGHTA, CDR2 FQGNSA. This chain's CDR3 is CASSFKGAYEQYF. CDR3 nucleotide sequence: TGTGCCAGCAGCTTCAAGGGGGCCTACGAGCAGTACTTC.

The chain joins TRBV19 to TRBJ2-7, with 9 bases lining up with TRBD1. The J segment lost 4 bases and the V segment lost 3 bases, leaving 7 bases of the junction unmatched. The CDR3 has 15 amino acids. Germline V gene sequence: CDR1 LNHDA, CDR2 SQIVND (reference sequence). CDR3 sequence reads: CASSIGGQGRYEQYF. The CDR3 coding sequence is TGTGCCAGTAGTATTGGGGGACAGGGAAGATACGAGCAGTACTTC. The entire variable domain, with the rest obtained from reference TRBV19 and TRBJ2-7, is as follows: DGGITQSPKYLFRKEGQNVTLSCEQNLNHDAMYWYRQDPGQGLRLIYYSQIVNDFQKGDIAEGYSVSREKKESFPLTVTSAQKNPTAFYLCASSIGGQGRYEQYFGPGTRLTVT.

V and J are TRBV27 and TRBJ1-2, with unresolved D. This CDR3 region has 13 residues. Germline-derived CDR1 and CDR2 are MNHEY and SMNVEV (reference sequence). Trimming pared 0 bases from V and 4 bases from J, leaving 6 bases between. CDR3 nucleotide sequence: TGTGCCAGCAGTTTATCCCTGTCCTATGGCTACACCTTC. This encodes CASSLSLSYGYTF.

The chain combines TRBV5-4 with TRBJ2-7; D perhaps matches TRBD1 (6 bases). Germline values: CDR1 SGHNT, CDR2 YYREEE (reference sequence). The CDR3 runs 15 residues. The V end lost 4 bases, the J end lost 7 bases, and 21 bases lay between the germline ends. The CDR3 DNA reads TGTGCCAGCAGCCCCAGCCCGGGGACAACGAGGGAGCAGTACTTC. This translates into CASSPSPGTTREQYF.